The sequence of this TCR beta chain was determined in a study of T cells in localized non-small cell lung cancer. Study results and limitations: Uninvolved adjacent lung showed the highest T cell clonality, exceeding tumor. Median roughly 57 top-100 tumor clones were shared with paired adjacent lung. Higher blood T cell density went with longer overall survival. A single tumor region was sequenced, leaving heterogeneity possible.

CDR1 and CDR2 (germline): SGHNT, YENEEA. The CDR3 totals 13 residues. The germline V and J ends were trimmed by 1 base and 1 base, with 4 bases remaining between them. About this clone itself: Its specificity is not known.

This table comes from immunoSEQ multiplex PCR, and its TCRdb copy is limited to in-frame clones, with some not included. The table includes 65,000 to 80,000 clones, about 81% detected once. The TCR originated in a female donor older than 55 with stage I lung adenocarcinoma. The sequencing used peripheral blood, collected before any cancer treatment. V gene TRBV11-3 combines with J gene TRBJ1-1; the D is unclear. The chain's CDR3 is CASSLGGNTEAFF. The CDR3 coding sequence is TGTGCCAGCAGCTTAGGTGGGAACACTGAAGCTTTCTTT.